The rows below give T cell receptor beta chains drawn from one sample of a study of blood T cells in healthy people across ages. TCRdb passed the 5' RACE reads through MiXCR, listing each CDR3 protein once. The sample consists of 750,000 or so distinct CDR3 sequences, around 25% of them appearing once. The sample was also linked to a second study, of T cells of mothers and their children.

Sequenced: blood. Every receptor here comes from a boy aged 5-17 years in good health. Both conserved end residues are part of each CDR3. A D gene is named only where the DNA matches it firmly. Not every row has a clone size; where given, it reads once, few, many or a size class.

>TRBJ2-7|TRBV28|few|NA|14
CASSGGELDYEQYF
TGTGCCAGCAGTGGGGGAGAACTGGACTACGAGCAGTACTTC
>TRBJ2-6|TRBV5-4|NA|TRBD1|15
CASSFWTGRANVLTF
TGTGCCAGCAGCTTTTGGACAGGGAGGGCCAACGTCCTGACTTTC
>TRBJ1-1|TRBV9|NA|TRBD1|17
CASSEKGDRQKNTEAFF
TGTGCCAGCAGCGAAAAAGGGGACAGGCAAAAGAACACTGAAGCTTTCTTT
>TRBJ1-2|TRBV28|few|NA|13
CASSQGTLYGYTF
TGTGCCAGCAGTCAGGGTACCCTCTATGGCTACACCTTC
>TRBJ2-5|TRBV20-1|NA|TRBD2|17
CSAPSGRVVSRQETQYF
TGCAGTGCTCCTAGCGGGAGGGTCGTTTCGCGGCAAGAGACCCAGTACTTC
>TRBJ2-1|TRBV28|few|NA|14
CASSLQGRRHEQFF
TGTGCCAGCAGTCTTCAGGGGCGACGGCATGAGCAGTTCTTC
>TRBJ2-1|TRBV5-1|NA|TRBD2|12
CASSFERERRFF
TGCGCCAGCAGCTTCGAGCGGGAGAGGCGGTTCTTC
>TRBJ1-3|TRBV2|NA|NA|14
CASSGTSTGNTIYF
TGTGCCAGCAGTGGGACATCCACTGGAAACACCATATATTTT
>TRBJ2-1|TRBV20-1|NA|NA|16
CSARDIIGTADNEQFF
TGCAGTGCTAGAGATATAATAGGGACGGCGGACAATGAGCAGTTCTTC
>TRBJ2-7|TRBV25-1|few|NA|15
CASSESASGALEQYF
TGTGCCAGCAGTGAATCCGCCTCGGGGGCTCTCGAGCAGTACTTC
>TRBJ1-2|TRBV6-5|NA|NA|14
CASSYGVEVPGYTF
TGTGCCAGCAGTTACGGGGTAGAGGTACCCGGCTACACCTTC
>TRBJ1-3|TRBV7-9|few|NA|12
CASSFDATGIYF
TGTGCCAGCAGCTTCGATGCGACAGGCATATATTTT
>TRBJ2-1|TRBV5-6|NA|TRBD2|16
CASSLTGTSGANEQFF
TGTGCCAGCAGCTTGACCGGGACTAGCGGGGCGAATGAGCAGTTCTTC
>TRBJ1-3|TRBV9|NA|NA|15
CASSPRTNSGNTIYF
TGTGCCAGCAGCCCACGGACTAACTCTGGAAACACCATATATTTT
>TRBJ2-5|TRBV7-9|few|TRBD2|15
CASKTTSGTLETQYF
TGTGCCAGCAAGACGACTAGCGGGACCCTTGAGACCCAGTACTTC
>TRBJ2-5|TRBV3-1|many|NA|13
CASSGDGFRTQYF
TGTGCCAGCAGCGGGGACGGCTTCAGGACCCAGTACTTC
>TRBJ2-3|TRBV7-3|few|NA|15
CASSLKFGGADTQYF
TGTGCCAGCAGCTTAAAGTTCGGGGGTGCAGATACGCAGTATTTT
>TRBJ1-4|TRBV3-1|NA|TRBD1|14
CASSHQGGNEKLFF
TGTGCCAGCAGCCACCAGGGGGGGAATGAAAAACTGTTTTTT
>TRBJ2-3|TRBV20-1|NA|TRBD2|16
CSSGLAHSPSTDTQYF
TGCAGTTCGGGACTAGCGCATTCTCCTAGCACAGATACGCAGTATTTT
>TRBJ2-1|TRBV7-6|NA|TRBD2|15
CASSLGEGPSGEQCF
TGTGCCAGCAGCTTAGGGGAGGGACCCAGCGGCGAGCAGTGCTTC
>TRBJ2-1|TRBV7-9|NA|TRBD2|15
CASSLGLVDRYEQFF
TGTGCCAGCAGCTTGGGACTAGTCGATCGATATGAGCAGTTCTTC
>TRBJ2-7|TRBV28|NA|TRBD2|15
CASRKTSLAAYEQYF
TGTGCCAGCAGGAAGACTAGCCTTGCGGCCTACGAGCAGTACTTC
>TRBJ1-6|TRBV15|NA|NA|16
CATSTLREGIGSPLHF
TGTGCCACCAGCACCCTTAGGGAGGGGATTGGGTCACCCCTCCACTTT
>TRBJ2-1|TRBV12-3/TRBV12-4|few|NA|12
CASSLEAGEQFF
TGTGCCAGCAGTTTAGAGGCGGGGGAGCAGTTCTTC